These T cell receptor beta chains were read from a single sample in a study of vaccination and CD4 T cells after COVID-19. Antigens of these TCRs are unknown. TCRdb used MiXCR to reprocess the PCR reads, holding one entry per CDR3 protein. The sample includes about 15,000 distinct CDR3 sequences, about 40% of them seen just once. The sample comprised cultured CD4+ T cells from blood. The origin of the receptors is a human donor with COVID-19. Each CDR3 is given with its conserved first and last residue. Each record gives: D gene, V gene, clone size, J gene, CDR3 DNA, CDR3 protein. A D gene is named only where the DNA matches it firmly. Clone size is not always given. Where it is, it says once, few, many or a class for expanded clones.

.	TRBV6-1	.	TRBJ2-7	TGTGCCAGCAGTCCGGCCTCCTACGAGCAGTACTTC	CASSPASYEQYF
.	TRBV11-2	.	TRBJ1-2	TGTGCCAGCAGCCAGGGACGGTTCTATGGCTACACCTTC	CASSQGRFYGYTF
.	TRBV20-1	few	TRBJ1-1	TGCAGTGCTAGAGCCGGACATACAGTAAACACTGAAGCTTTCTTT	CSARAGHTVNTEAFF
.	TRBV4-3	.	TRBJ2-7	TGCGCCAGCAGCCAAGGGATAGGTGGGGTCTCCTACGAGCAGTACTTC	CASSQGIGGVSYEQYF
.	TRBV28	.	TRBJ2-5	TGTGCCAGCAGTTTACAGCATAGCGTTCAAGAGACCCAGTACTTC	CASSLQHSVQETQYF
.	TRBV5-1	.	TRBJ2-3	TGCGCCAGCAGCTTGGACGCTAGTCGGCAGTATTTT	CASSLDASRQYF
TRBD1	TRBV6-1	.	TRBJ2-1	TGTGCCAGCAGAGCGACAGGGGGGTCCTACAATGAGCAGTTCTTC	CASRATGGSYNEQFF
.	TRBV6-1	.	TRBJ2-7	TGTGCCGGACAACAATTTGGGGGGCACCCCTACGAGCAGTACTTC	CAGQQFGGHPYEQYF
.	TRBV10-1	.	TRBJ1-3	TGCGCCAGCAGTGCCGGGTCCAGCTCTGGAAACACCATATATTTT	CASSAGSSSGNTIYF
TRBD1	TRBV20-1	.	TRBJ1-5	TGCAGTACTTCGACAGGGAAAGGGAGTCAGCCCCAGCATTTT	CSTSTGKGSQPQHF
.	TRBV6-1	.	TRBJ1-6	TGTGCCAGCAATCGGGGAATGGATTCACCCCTCCACTTT	CASNRGMDSPLHF
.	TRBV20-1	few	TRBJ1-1	TGCAGTGCTGTACAGGCCCAGATTAACACTGAAGCTTTCTTT	CSAVQAQINTEAFF
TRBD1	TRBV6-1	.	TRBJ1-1	TGTGCCAGCAGCGACAGGGCCAACACTGAAGCTTTCTTT	CASSDRANTEAFF
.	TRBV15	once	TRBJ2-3	TGTGCCACCAGCAGTAGCCCCGGTCTCACAGATACGCAGTATTTT	CATSSSPGLTDTQYF
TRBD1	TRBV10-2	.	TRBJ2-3	TGCGCCACGGGGACAGGGGGCCCGCCTCGGTATTTT	CATGTGGPPRYF
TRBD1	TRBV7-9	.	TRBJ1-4	TGTGCCAGCAGCCTACCCATGGGACAGGGATGGGGCGAAAAACTGTTTTTT	CASSLPMGQGWGEKLFF
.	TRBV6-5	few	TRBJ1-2	TGTGCCAGCAGTTACTCGAGGGTTGTTTTAGGCTATGGCTACACCTTC	CASSYSRVVLGYGYTF
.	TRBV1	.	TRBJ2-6	TGCACCAGCAGCCAGAGGGACACCGGGCGCTCTGGGGCTAACGTCCTGACTTTC	CTSSQRDTGRSGANVLTF
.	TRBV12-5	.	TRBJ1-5	TGTGCTAGTGGTTTGACAGGGTCGAATCAGCCCCAGCATTTT	CASGLTGSNQPQHF
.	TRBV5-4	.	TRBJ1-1	TGTGCCAGCAGTCCAAGGGGGGGACGCACTGAAGCTTTCTTT	CASSPRGGRTEAFF
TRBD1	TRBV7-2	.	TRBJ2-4	TGTGCCAGCAGCTCTCGGACAGGGGAAAACATTCAGTACTTC	CASSSRTGENIQYF
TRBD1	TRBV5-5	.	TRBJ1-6	TGTGCCAGCAGCCACGGGACAGTGGGGATGACACCCCTCCACTTT	CASSHGTVGMTPLHF
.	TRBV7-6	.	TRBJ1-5	TGTGCCAGCAGCTCGGAGGGCAATCAGCCCCAGCATTTT	CASSSEGNQPQHF
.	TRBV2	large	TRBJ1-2	TGTGCCAGCACCCGCCCGGTCCCAGGGGACGGCTACACCTTC	CASTRPVPGDGYTF
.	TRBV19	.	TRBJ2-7	TGTGCCAGTAGTCCCCTGGTAAGTGGGCAGGTGGCGGCCTACGAGCAGTACTTC	CASSPLVSGQVAAYEQYF
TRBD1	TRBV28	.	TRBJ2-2	TGTGCCAGCTTCGACAGGGCGAACACCGGGGAGCTGTTTTTT	CASFDRANTGELFF